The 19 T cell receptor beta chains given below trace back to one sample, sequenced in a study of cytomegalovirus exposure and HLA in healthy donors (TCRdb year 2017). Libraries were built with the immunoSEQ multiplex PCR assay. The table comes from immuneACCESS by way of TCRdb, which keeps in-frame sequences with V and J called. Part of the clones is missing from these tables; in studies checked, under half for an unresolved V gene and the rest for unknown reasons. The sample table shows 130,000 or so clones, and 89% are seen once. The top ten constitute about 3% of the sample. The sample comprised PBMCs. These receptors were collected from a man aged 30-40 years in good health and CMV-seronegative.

The CDR3 DNA follows: TGTGCCAGCAGCCTCCGACAGGACCTACCTCTGAACACTGAAGCTTTCTTT. This sequence encodes CASSLRQDLPLNTEAFF. V and J are TRBV7-9 and TRBJ1-1, with a tentative D call TRBD1 (6 bases). This CDR3 is built from 17 residues. Germline lookup yields CDR1 SEHNR and CDR2 FQNEAQ (reference sequence). Trimming pared 5 bases from V and 0 bases from J, leaving 19 bases between.

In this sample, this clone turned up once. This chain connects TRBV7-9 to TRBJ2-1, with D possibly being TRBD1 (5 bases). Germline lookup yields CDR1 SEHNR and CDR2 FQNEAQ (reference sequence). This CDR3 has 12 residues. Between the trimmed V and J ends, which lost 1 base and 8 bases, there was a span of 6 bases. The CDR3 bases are TGTGCCAGCAGCTTAGGGGGCGATGAGCAGTTCTTC. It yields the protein CASSLGGDEQFF.

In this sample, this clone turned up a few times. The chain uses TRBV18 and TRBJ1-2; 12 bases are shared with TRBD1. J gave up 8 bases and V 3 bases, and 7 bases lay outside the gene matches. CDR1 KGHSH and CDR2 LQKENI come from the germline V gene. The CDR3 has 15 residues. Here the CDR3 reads CASSPTGTGGSGYTF. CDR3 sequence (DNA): TGTGCCAGCTCACCTACCGGGACAGGGGGCAGCGGCTACACCTTC.

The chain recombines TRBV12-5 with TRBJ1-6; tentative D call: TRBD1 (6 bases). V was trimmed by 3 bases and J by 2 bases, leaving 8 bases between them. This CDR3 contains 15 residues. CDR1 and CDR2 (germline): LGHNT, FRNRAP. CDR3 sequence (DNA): TGTGCTAGTGGTTTACAGGGCCCCTATAATTCACCCCTCCACTTT. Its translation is CASGLQGPYNSPLHF.

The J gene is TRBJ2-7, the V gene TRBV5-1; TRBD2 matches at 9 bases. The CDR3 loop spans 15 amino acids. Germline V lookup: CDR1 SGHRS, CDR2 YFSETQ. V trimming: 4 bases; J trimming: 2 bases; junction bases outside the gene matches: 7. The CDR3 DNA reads TGCGCCAGCAGCGTTTTAGCGGGGGCCACCTACGAGCAGTACTTC. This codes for CASSVLAGATYEQYF.

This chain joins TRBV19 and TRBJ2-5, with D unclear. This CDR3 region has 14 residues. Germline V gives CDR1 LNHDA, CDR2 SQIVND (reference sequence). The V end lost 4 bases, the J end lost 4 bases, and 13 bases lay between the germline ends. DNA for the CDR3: TGTGCCAGTAGTACCCGCCTTCTCGGAGAGACCCAGTACTTC. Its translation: CASSTRLLGETQYF.

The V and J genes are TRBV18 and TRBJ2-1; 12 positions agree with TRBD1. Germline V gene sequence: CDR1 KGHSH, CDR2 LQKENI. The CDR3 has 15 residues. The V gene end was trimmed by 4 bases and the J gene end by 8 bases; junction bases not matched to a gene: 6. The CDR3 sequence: CASSQRDRGLHEQFF. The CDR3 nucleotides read TGTGCCAGCTCACAACGGGACAGGGGGCTCCATGAGCAGTTCTTC.

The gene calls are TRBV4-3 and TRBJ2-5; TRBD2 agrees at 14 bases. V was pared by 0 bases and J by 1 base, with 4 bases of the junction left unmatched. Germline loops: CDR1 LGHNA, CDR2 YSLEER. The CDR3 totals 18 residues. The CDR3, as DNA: TGCGCCAGCAGCCAAGATCTAGGACTAGCGGGGGGCCAAGAGACCCAGTACTTC. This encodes CASSQDLGLAGGQETQYF.

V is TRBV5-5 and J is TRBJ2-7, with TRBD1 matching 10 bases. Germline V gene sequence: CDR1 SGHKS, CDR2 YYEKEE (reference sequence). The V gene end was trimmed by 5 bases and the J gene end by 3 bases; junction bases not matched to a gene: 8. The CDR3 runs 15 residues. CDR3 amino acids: CASRQGQGYGYEQYF. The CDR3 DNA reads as TGTGCCAGCAGACAGGGACAGGGGTACGGCTACGAGCAGTACTTC.

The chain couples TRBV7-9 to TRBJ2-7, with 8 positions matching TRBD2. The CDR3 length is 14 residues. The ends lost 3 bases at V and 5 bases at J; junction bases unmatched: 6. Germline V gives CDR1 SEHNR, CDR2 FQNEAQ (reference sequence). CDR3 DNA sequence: TGTGCCAGCAGCTTCGGGGGGGCGCGAAACGAGCAGTACTTC. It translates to CASSFGGARNEQYF.

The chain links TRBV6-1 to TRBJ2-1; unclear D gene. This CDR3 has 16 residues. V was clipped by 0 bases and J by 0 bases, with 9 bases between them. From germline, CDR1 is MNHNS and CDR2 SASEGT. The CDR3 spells CASSEALRSSYNEQFF. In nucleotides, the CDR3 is TGTGCCAGCAGTGAAGCATTACGGAGCTCCTACAATGAGCAGTTCTTC.

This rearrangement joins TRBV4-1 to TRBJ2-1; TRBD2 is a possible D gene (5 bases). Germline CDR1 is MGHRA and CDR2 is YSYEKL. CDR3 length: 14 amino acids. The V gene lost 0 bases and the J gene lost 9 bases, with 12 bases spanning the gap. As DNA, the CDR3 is TGCGCCAGCAGCCAAGAGGGAATCGGGGTTGAGCAGTTCTTC. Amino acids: CASSQEGIGVEQFF.

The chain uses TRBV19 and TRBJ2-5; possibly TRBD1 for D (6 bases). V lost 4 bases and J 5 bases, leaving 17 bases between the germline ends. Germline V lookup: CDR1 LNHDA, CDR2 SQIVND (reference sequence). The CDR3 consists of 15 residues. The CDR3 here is CASSRTARGVETQYF. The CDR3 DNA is TGTGCCAGTAGTAGGACAGCCCGGGGTGTGGAGACCCAGTACTTC.

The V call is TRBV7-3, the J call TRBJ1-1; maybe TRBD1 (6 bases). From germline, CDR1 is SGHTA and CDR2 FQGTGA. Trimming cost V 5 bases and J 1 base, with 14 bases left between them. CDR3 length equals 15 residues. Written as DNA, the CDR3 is TGTGCCAGCAGCGTCGGGACATCCCCGAACACTGAAGCTTTCTTT. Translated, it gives CASSVGTSPNTEAFF.

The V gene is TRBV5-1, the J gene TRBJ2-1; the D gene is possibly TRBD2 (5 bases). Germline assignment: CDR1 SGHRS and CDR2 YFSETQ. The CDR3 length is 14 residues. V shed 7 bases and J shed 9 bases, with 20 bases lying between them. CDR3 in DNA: TGCGCCAGCCAAGAGGGAACGGCGGGCCTTGAGCAGTTCTTC. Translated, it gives CASQEGTAGLEQFF.

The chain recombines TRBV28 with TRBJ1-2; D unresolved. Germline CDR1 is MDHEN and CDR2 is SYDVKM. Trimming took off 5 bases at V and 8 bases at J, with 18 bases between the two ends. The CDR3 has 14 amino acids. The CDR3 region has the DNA TGTGCCAGCAGTCCCCAAGGAGGATCGGAGGGCTACACCTTC. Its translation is CASSPQGGSEGYTF.

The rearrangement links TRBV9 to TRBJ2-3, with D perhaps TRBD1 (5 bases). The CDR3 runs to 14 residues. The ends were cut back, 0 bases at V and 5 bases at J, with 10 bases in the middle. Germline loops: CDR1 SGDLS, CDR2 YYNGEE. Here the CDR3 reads CASSVVGQLDTQYF. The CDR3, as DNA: TGTGCCAGCAGCGTAGTGGGGCAGTTAGATACGCAGTATTTT.

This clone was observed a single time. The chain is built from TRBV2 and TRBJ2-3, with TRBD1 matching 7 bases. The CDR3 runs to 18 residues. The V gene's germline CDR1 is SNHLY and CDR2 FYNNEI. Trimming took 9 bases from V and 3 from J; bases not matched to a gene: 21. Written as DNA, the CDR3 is TGTGCCAGGAGGGAGATTCGAGGACAGGTCAGACCAACAGATACGCAGTATTTT. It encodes CARREIRGQVRPTDTQYF.

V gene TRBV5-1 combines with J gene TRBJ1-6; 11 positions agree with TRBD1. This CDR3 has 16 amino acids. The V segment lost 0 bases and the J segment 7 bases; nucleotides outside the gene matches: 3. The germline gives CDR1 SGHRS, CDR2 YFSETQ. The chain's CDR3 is CASSLEGQGANSPLHF. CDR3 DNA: TGCGCCAGCAGCTTGGAAGGACAGGGGGCGAATTCACCCCTCCACTTT. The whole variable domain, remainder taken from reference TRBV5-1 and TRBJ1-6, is KAGVTQTPRYLIKTRGQQVTLSCSPISGHRSVSWYQQTPGQGLQFLFEYFSETQRNKGNFPGRFSGRQFSNSRSEMNVSTLELGDSALYLCASSLEGQGANSPLHFGNGTRLTVT.